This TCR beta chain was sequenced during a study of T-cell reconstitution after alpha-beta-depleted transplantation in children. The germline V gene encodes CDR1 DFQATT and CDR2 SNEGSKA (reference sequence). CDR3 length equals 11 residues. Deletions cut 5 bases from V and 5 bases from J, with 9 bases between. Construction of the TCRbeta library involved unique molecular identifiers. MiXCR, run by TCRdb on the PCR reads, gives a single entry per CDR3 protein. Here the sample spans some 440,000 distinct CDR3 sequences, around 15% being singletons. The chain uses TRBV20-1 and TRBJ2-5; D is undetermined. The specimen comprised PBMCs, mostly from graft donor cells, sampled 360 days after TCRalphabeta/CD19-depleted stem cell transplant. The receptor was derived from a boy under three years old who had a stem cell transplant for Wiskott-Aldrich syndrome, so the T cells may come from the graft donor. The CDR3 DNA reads TGCAGTGCTCTGAGTCTGGAGACCCAGTACTTC. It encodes CSALSLETQYF.